Following are 17 T cell receptor beta chains from one sample sequenced in a study of blood T cell repertoires in COVID-19. The data were produced by immunoSEQ multiplex PCR, yet TCRdb's version contains in-frame clones alone and is incomplete. The sample includes fewer than 400,000 clones, 85% seen only once; the top ten take 1.9%. The sequenced sample consisted of PBMCs or T cells enriched from blood (not recorded which). Receptors were obtained from a woman between 25 and 40 years old who had been exposed to COVID-19.

This chain uses TRBV12-3 or TRBV12-4 with TRBJ2-1, with 8 bases that match TRBD2. The CDR3 has 12 residues. With V trimmed by 6 bases and J by 9 bases, 4 bases remained unmatched. The CDR3 region is CASSLSGIEQFF. CDR3 nucleotides: TGTGCCAGCAGCCTTAGCGGGATTGAGCAGTTCTTC.

J is TRBJ1-1 and V is TRBV28; TRBD1 aligns across 7 bases. The V and J ends lost 1 base and 8 bases, in that order; junction bases with no gene match: 7. The CDR3 length is 14 residues. Germline lookup yields CDR1 MDHEN and CDR2 SYDVKM. Here the CDR3 DNA reads TGTGCCAGCAGTTTATATGGGGGCAGGGGGGAAGCTTTCTTT. It translates to CASSLYGGRGEAFF.

V gene TRBV15 combines with J gene TRBJ2-1; 8 bases align to TRBD2. Germline CDR1 reads LNHNV; CDR2 reads YYDKDF (reference sequence). This CDR3 has 13 residues. J gave up 12 bases and V 3 bases, and 7 bases lay outside the gene matches. CDR3 coding DNA: TGTGCCACCAGCAGGGGGACTAGTTTTGGGCAGTTCTTC. Protein: CATSRGTSFGQFF.

CDR3 sequence (DNA): TGTGCCAGCAGCCCCGAGGCCGGTTATAGCAATCAGCCCCAGCATTTT. Its protein is CASSPEAGYSNQPQHF. The chain employs TRBV28 and TRBJ1-5; D remains unclear. V lost 6 bases to trimming and J lost 0 bases, with 15 bases between them. The CDR3 contains 16 residues. The germline V gene encodes CDR1 MDHEN and CDR2 SYDVKM.

The chain carries TRBV7-6 and TRBJ1-1; possibly TRBD1 for D (5 bases). V dropped 5 bases and J dropped 5 bases, with 18 bases sitting between them. The CDR3 is made up of 15 amino acids. The germline CDR1 and CDR2 sequences are SGHVS and FNYEAQ. The CDR3 region is CASSQSSGYGTEAFF. The CDR3 bases are TGTGCCAGCAGCCAGTCGTCAGGGTACGGGACTGAAGCTTTCTTT.

CDR3 protein: CATGEIIGSSYNEQFF. The CDR3 DNA sequence: TGTGCCACCGGAGAGATCATAGGGAGTTCCTACAATGAGCAGTTCTTC. The chain recombines TRBV10-3 with TRBJ2-1; D might be TRBD2 (5 bases). The germline CDR1 and CDR2 sequences are ENHRY and SYGVKD. This CDR3 is built from 16 residues. V lost 10 bases and J lost 1, with 20 bases in between.

The chain has TRBV30 and TRBJ1-3; D remains ambiguous. The CDR3 spans 14 residues. Germline V gene data show CDR1 as GTSNPN and CDR2 as SVGIG (reference sequence). The germline V and J ends were trimmed by 3 bases and 8 bases, with 17 bases remaining between them. CDR3 sequence reads: CAWSGEHGFDTIYF. In nucleotides, the CDR3 is TGTGCCTGGAGCGGAGAACACGGATTTGACACCATATATTTT.

The CDR3 region is CASSLEGHNEKLFF. The CDR3 DNA follows: TGTGCCAGCAGCTTAGAGGGGCATAATGAAAAACTGTTTTTT. The chain employs TRBV7-2 and TRBJ1-4; D perhaps matches TRBD1 (5 bases). The CDR3 runs to 14 residues. Trimming removed 1 base at V and 4 bases at J, with 7 bases between. Germline CDR1 and CDR2: SGHTA and FQGNSA.

V usage is TRBV10-1 and J usage is TRBJ1-6; 8 bases map to TRBD1. Germline trimming cut 4 bases from V and 9 bases from J; bases unmatched to any gene: 5. The CDR3 runs 14 residues. Germline V gene lookup returns CDR1 WNHNN and CDR2 SYGVQD (reference sequence). The CDR3 is CASSVGQGGSPLHF. Written as DNA, the CDR3 is TGCGCCAGCAGTGTAGGACAGGGTGGTTCACCCCTCCACTTT.

The chain uses TRBV9 and TRBJ1-5, with D perhaps TRBD1 (5 bases). The ends were cut back, 2 bases at V and 2 bases at J, with 11 bases in the middle. The CDR3 runs 15 residues. Per the germline V gene, CDR1 is SGDLS and CDR2 is YYNGEE. CDR3 loop: CASSVGGAGNQPQHF. Here the CDR3 DNA reads TGTGCCAGCAGCGTGGGAGGGGCGGGCAATCAGCCCCAGCATTTT.

This chain uses TRBV21-1 with TRBJ2-7; the table names TRBD1, a call not compared with the DNA. TRBV21-1 counts as a pseudogene. The CDR3 covers 12 residues. CDR3: CANNTVNYEQYF. DNA for the CDR3: TGTGCCAACAATACAGTCAATTACGAGCAGTACTTC.

The V and J genes are TRBV28 and TRBJ1-1; D not certain. Per the germline V gene, CDR1 is MDHEN and CDR2 is SYDVKM. V gave up 5 bases and J gave up 3 bases, with 13 bases separating them. This CDR3 is built from 14 residues. This chain's CDR3 is CASSLLLGDTEAFF. CDR3 nucleotide sequence: TGTGCCAGCAGTCTACTACTGGGAGACACTGAAGCTTTCTTT.

The chain couples TRBV15 to TRBJ1-4; D is undetermined. Germline CDR1 reads LNHNV; CDR2 reads YYDKDF (reference sequence). The length of the CDR3 is 15 residues. V was trimmed by 0 bases and J by 6 bases, leaving 11 bases between them. CDR3 nucleotides: TGTGCCACCAGCAGAGATGTCGGGAGGGATGAAAAACTGTTTTTT. Its protein product is CATSRDVGRDEKLFF.

J is TRBJ1-1 and V is TRBV27, with a tentative D call TRBD1 (6 bases). The CDR3 has 13 amino acids. The V gene lost 6 bases and the J gene lost 1 base, with 9 bases spanning the gap. From germline, CDR1 is MNHEY and CDR2 SMNVEV (reference sequence). The CDR3 nucleotides are TGTGCCAGCAGAACAGGGCAGAACACTGAAGCTTTCTTT. Amino acids: CASRTGQNTEAFF.

V gene TRBV30 combines with J gene TRBJ2-7; D remains ambiguous. CDR1 GTSNPN and CDR2 SVGIG come from the germline V gene (reference sequence). The CDR3 has 14 residues. The ends were cut back, 1 base at V and 4 bases at J, with 14 bases in the middle. The CDR3 nucleotides are TGTGCCTGGAGTGGGTACCAACTCTCTTACGAGCAGTACTTC. This encodes CAWSGYQLSYEQYF.

This clone has a single count. The gene calls are TRBV7-3 and TRBJ2-1, with 10 positions matching TRBD2. CDR1 is SGHTA and CDR2 is FQGTGA in the germline V gene. The CDR3 has 16 amino acids. V trimming: 2 bases; J trimming: 4 bases; junction bases outside the gene matches: 5. The CDR3 region is CASSLHRTSGYNEQFF. CDR3 in DNA: TGTGCCAGCAGCTTACATAGGACTAGCGGATACAATGAGCAGTTCTTC.

This sequence joins TRBV12-3 or TRBV12-4 and TRBJ2-1, with TRBD1 as a possible D gene (6 bases). V gave up 3 bases and J gave up 10 bases, with 10 bases separating them. The CDR3 extends over 12 amino acids. CDR3 in amino acids: CASSLNRDEQFF. DNA of the CDR3: TGTGCCAGCAGTTTGAACAGGGACGAGCAGTTCTTC.